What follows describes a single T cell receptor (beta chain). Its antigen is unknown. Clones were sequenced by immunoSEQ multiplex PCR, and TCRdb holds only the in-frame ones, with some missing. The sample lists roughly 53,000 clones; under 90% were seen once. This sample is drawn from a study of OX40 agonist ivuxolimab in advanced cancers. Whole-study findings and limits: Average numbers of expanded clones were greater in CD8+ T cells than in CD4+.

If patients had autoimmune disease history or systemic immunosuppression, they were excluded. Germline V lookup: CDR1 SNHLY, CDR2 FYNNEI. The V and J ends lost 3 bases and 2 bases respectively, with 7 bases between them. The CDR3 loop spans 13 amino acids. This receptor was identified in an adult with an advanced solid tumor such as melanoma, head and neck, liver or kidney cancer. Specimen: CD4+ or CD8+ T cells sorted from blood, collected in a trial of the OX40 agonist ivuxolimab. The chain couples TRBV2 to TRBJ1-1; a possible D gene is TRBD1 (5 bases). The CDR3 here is CASSDDRNTEAFF. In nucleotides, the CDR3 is TGTGCCAGCAGTGATGACAGAAACACTGAAGCTTTCTTT.